This passage covers 19 T cell receptor beta chains from one sample sequenced in a study of blood T cells in healthy people across ages. Primed by a sample-barcoded 5' primer and a J-beta primer mix, a second PCR proceeded for about 6 to 12 cycles. TCRdb re-derived calls from the 5' RACE reads in MiXCR, one entry per CDR3 protein. The table has fewer than 2,000,000 distinct CDR3 sequences, around 36% seen once. The sample consisted of blood. The receptors originated from a woman under 40 in good health.

This clonotype occurred many times. The chain employs TRBV5-1 and TRBJ2-7; unclear D gene. Germline assignment: CDR1 SGHRS and CDR2 YFSETQ. The CDR3 is made up of 14 amino acids. With 0 bases removed from V and 2 bases from J, the gap between germline ends came to 9 bases. CDR3 sequence (DNA): TGCGCCAGCAGCTTGGAGGCAACGACCTACGAGCAGTACTTC. This encodes CASSLEATTYEQYF. Variable domain in full (rest from reference TRBV5-1 and TRBJ2-7): KAGVTQTPRYLIKTRGQQVTLSCSPISGHRSVSWYQQTPGQGLQFLFEYFSETQRNKGNFPGRFSGRQFSNSRSEMNVSTLELGDSALYLCASSLEATTYEQYFGPGTRLTVT.

This clonotype was detected a few times. This chain connects TRBV7-2 to TRBJ2-3, with 8 bases fitting TRBD2. From germline, CDR1 is SGHTA and CDR2 FQGNSA. The CDR3 sequence is 13 residues long. With 10 bases clipped from V and 1 base from J, the junction kept 4 bases outside the gene matches. This CDR3 is CATREGGTDTQYF. CDR3 sequence (DNA): TGTGCCACCCGGGAGGGAGGCACAGATACGCAGTATTTT. Full variable domain (remainder filled in from reference TRBV7-2 and TRBJ2-3): GAGVSQSPSNKVTEKGKDVELRCDPISGHTALYWYRQSLGQGLEFLIYFQGNSAPDKSGLPSDRFSAERTGGSVSTLTIQRTQQEDSAVYLCATREGGTDTQYFGPGTRLTVL.

The chain couples TRBV11-1 to TRBJ2-7, with D possibly matching TRBD1 (6 bases). Germline V gives CDR1 SGHAT, CDR2 FQDESV (reference sequence). The V and J ends lost 8 bases and 3 bases respectively, with 17 bases between them. There are 14 residues in the CDR3. The CDR3 region is CASPNGDRSYEQYF. The CDR3 bases are TGTGCCAGCCCTAACGGCGACAGGAGCTACGAGCAGTACTTC.

The chain uses TRBV4-1 and TRBJ2-3; D may be TRBD2 (7 bases). This CDR3 is 18 amino acids long. Germline-derived CDR1 and CDR2 are MGHRA and YSYEKL. V lost 3 bases and J 0 bases, leaving 19 bases between the germline ends. In nucleotides, the CDR3 is TGCGCCAGCAGCCATCCACCCGTAGGGGGAGGGAGCACAGATACGCAGTATTTT. Protein: CASSHPPVGGGSTDTQYF.

The chain combines TRBV20-1 with TRBJ2-3; D is uncertain. Germline assignment: CDR1 DFQATT and CDR2 SNEGSKA (reference sequence). V lost 5 bases to trimming and J lost 2 bases, with 17 bases between them. This CDR3 spans 15 amino acids. DNA of the CDR3: TGCAGTGCTTCATCCTGGGCGTGGGACACAGATACGCAGTATTTT. This encodes CSASSWAWDTDTQYF.

Comment on this clonotype: A read error may explain this, as a much larger clone is one base away. The chain recombines TRBV5-1 with TRBJ2-4, with 7 positions matching TRBD1. The CDR3 loop spans 14 amino acids. Germline-derived CDR1 and CDR2 are SGHRS and YFSETQ. CDR3 DNA: TGCGCCAACAGCCCGGGACAGCCCGGTTGGGAGCAGTACTTC. It codes for CANSPGQPGWEQYF.

The chain couples TRBV7-9 to TRBJ1-4, with a weak D call TRBD1 (6 bases). The length of the CDR3 is 15 residues. Germline lookup yields CDR1 SEHNR and CDR2 FQNEAQ (reference sequence). V lost 1 base, J lost 7 bases, and 13 bases lay in between. This CDR3 is CASSLDPTGPEKLFF. DNA for the CDR3: TGTGCCAGCAGCTTAGACCCCACAGGGCCTGAAAAACTGTTTTTT.

The CDR3 reads CAIYRETGELFF. CDR3 bases: TGTGCCATCTACAGGGAAACCGGGGAGCTGTTTTTT. The rearrangement uses TRBV12-3 or TRBV12-4 and TRBJ2-2; possible D gene TRBD1, 6 bases. V was trimmed by 10 bases and J by 5 bases, leaving 11 bases between them. CDR3 length: 12 amino acids.

This clonotype was observed a few times. The CDR3 loop is CSARDRLAGGTGELFF. The CDR3 nucleotides are TGCAGTGCTAGAGATCGACTAGCGGGAGGAACCGGGGAGCTGTTTTTT. The J gene is TRBJ2-2, the V gene TRBV20-1; 13 positions agree with TRBD2. CDR1 is DFQATT, CDR2 SNEGSKA, per germline (reference sequence). CDR3 length: 16 amino acids. J lost 5 bases, V lost 0 bases, and 3 bases had no gene match.

This clonotype has a single count. For the CDR3, the DNA is TGTGCCAGCAGCTTGTGTGGCGGGCGCACAGATACGCAGTATTTT. It translates to CASSLCGGRTDTQYF. This sequence joins TRBV11-2 and TRBJ2-3; perhaps TRBD2 as D (5 bases). V lost 3 bases and J lost 1, with 11 bases in between. CDR1 and CDR2 (germline): SGHAT, FQNNGV. The CDR3 consists of 15 residues.

In its sample, this clonotype was seen a few times. A much larger clone differs from this one at a single base, so this may be a read error. The rearrangement links TRBV5-1 to TRBJ2-3, with 10 bases fitting TRBD2. This CDR3 is built from 15 residues. In germline, CDR1 is SGHRS, CDR2 YFSETQ. CDR3 in amino acids: CASSPQRGGEDAQYF. The CDR3 DNA sequence: TGCGCCAGCAGCCCCCAGCGGGGGGGAGAAGATGCGCAGTATTTT.

The chain recombines TRBV28 with TRBJ2-3; 8 nucleotides line up with TRBD1. The germline CDR1 and CDR2 sequences are MDHEN and SYDVKM. This CDR3 spans 16 amino acids. V shed 6 bases and J 2 bases; nucleotides not matched to a gene: 10. DNA for the CDR3: TGTGCCAGCAGCCGACAGGGGCCGTCATCCACAGATACGCAGTATTTT. This translates into CASSRQGPSSTDTQYF.

This clonotype turned up a few times. The chain uses TRBV9 and TRBJ2-7; 11 bases are shared with TRBD2. V dropped 4 bases and J dropped 5; count of bases not matched to a gene: 8. CDR1 is SGDLS, CDR2 YYNGEE, per germline. This CDR3 has 15 amino acids. DNA for the CDR3: TGTGCCAGCAGCACCCAACTAGCGGGAGCTGACGAGCAGTACTTC. Translation: CASSTQLAGADEQYF.

The chain couples TRBV11-2 to TRBJ1-2; the D is unclear. V gave up 1 base and J gave up 6 bases, with 15 bases separating them. The CDR3 runs 15 residues. Germline V gives CDR1 SGHAT, CDR2 FQNNGV. As DNA, the CDR3 is TGTGCCAGCAGCTTAGTTTCACTACAAGGGAATGGCTACACCTTC. It specifies CASSLVSLQGNGYTF.

This sequence joins TRBV28 and TRBJ1-4, with D tentatively TRBD1 (6 bases). Germline CDR1 is MDHEN and CDR2 is SYDVKM. Trimming removed 5 bases at V and 5 bases at J, with 15 bases between. The CDR3 is 15 amino acids. The CDR3 DNA follows: TGTGCCAGCAGTCCAGCGGCCGGACAGAATGAAAAACTGTTTTTT. Its protein is CASSPAAGQNEKLFF.

V gene TRBV24-1 combines with J gene TRBJ1-1; tentative D call: TRBD1 (6 bases). Germline values: CDR1 KGHDR, CDR2 SFDVKD. The CDR3 contains 15 residues. Trimming took off 3 bases at V and 4 bases at J, with 14 bases between the two ends. The CDR3 DNA reads as TGTGCCACCAGTGATGGGGACAAGAGGCCCACTGAAGCTTTCTTT. It specifies CATSDGDKRPTEAFF.

There are a few counts of this clonotype. The V call is TRBV6-2 or TRBV6-3, the J call TRBJ1-1, with D possibly matching TRBD1 (5 bases). This CDR3 is built from 12 residues. Trimming stripped 8 bases from V and 4 bases from J, with 11 bases between. Germline V gene sequence: CDR1 MNHEY, CDR2 SVGEGT. The CDR3 DNA reads TGTGCCAGCTTCGACAGAATCACTGAAGCTTTCTTT. It specifies CASFDRITEAFF.

This chain joins TRBV27 and TRBJ2-7, with D perhaps matching TRBD2 (5 bases). V lost 2 bases and J 3 bases, leaving 11 bases between the germline ends. The CDR3 has 14 amino acids. Per germline, CDR1 MNHEY and CDR2 SMNVEV (reference sequence). The CDR3 protein is CASSLQRVGYEQYF. As DNA, the CDR3 is TGTGCCAGCAGTTTACAGAGGGTAGGCTACGAGCAGTACTTC.

The chain joins TRBV28 to TRBJ2-5; 7 bases are a match to TRBD1. This CDR3 region has 14 residues. Unmatched junction bases numbered 14, after V lost 4 bases and J lost 12 bases. Germline V gene lookup returns CDR1 MDHEN and CDR2 SYDVKM. CDR3 nucleotide sequence: TGTGCCAGCAGTTCCCTCCGGGACAGCACGAGCAAGTACTTC. Translation gives CASSSLRDSTSKYF.